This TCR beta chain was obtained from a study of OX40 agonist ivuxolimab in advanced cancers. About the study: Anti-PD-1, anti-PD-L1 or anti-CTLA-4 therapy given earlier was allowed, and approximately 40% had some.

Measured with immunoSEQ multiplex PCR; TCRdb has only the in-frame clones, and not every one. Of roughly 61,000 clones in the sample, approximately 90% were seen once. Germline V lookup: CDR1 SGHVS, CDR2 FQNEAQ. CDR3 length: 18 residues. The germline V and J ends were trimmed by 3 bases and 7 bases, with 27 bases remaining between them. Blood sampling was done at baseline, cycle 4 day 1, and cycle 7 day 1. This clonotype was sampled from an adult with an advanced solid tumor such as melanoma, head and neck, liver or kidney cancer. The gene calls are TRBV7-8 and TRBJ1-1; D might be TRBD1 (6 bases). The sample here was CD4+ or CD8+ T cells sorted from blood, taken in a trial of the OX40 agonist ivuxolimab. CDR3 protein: CASSFWAREGDPPDEAFF. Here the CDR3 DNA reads TGTGCCAGCAGCTTTTGGGCCAGGGAGGGGGACCCCCCCGATGAAGCTTTCTTT.